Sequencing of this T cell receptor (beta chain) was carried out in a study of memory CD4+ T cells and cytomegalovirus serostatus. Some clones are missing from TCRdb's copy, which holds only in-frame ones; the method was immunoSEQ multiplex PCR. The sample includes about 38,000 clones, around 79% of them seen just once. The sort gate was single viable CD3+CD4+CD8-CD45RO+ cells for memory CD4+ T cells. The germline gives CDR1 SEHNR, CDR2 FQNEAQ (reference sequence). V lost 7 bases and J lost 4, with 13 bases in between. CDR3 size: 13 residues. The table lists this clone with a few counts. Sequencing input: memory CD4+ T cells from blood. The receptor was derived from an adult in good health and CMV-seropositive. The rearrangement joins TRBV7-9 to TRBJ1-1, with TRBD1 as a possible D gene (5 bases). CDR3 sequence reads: CASTLMGGTEAFF. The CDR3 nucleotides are TGTGCCAGCACCCTGATGGGGGGCACTGAAGCTTTCTTT.